This T cell receptor beta chain was profiled in a study of Graves' ophthalmopathy and Graves' hyperthyroidism. Amplifying from RNA transcripts, the study obtained TCR beta CDR3 regions. An initial RT-PCR round employing HTBI primers preceded a second-round multiplex PCR. TCRdb reprocessed the multiplex PCR reads with MiXCR, giving one entry per CDR3 protein. Of some 750,000 distinct CDR3 sequences in the sample, 40% were seen once. This clonotype was recorded many times. No antigen is known for it. Study-wide results and caveats: Discriminating ophthalmopathy from stable hyperthyroidism, a 13-signature model attained a sensitivity of over 85% and a specificity of approximately 81%.

Sequenced sample: peripheral blood. This TCR derives from an adult man with Graves' ophthalmopathy.

CDR3 sequence (DNA): TGTGCCAGCAGCCGCGAGGGCAGCGTCACTGAAGCTTTCTTT. It yields the protein CASSREGSVTEAFF. The rearrangement links TRBV7-8 to TRBJ1-1; D gene unclear. The CDR3 is made up of 14 amino acids. Germline values: CDR1 SGHVS, CDR2 FQNEAQ. The V and J ends lost 5 bases and 4 bases respectively, with 14 bases between them.